This TCR beta chain was recorded in a study of graft-versus-host responses after intestinal transplantation. The study, taken as a whole, reports: GvH clones detected in recipient marrow included some appearing first in ileum or blood.

With respect to this clone: Its antigen is as yet unknown.

Assay: immunoSEQ multiplex PCR; the TCRdb copy retains only in-frame clones and omits some. The repertoire holds more than 65,000 clones, with about 90% as singletons. The TCR comes from a human donor who received an intestinal transplant. The material was unstimulated CD8+ T cells sorted from spleen or lymph node cells, obtained before intestinal transplant.

The CDR3 DNA reads TGTGCCAGCAGTTACTCGGGGGCAGTTCATCAGCCCCAGCATTTT. Amino acid sequence: CASSYSGAVHQPQHF. V is TRBV6-5 and J is TRBJ1-5, with a possible D match to TRBD1 (6 bases). The CDR3 is made up of 15 amino acids. Trimming took off 0 bases at V and 5 bases at J, with 11 bases between the two ends. Germline CDR1 reads MNHEY; CDR2 reads SVGAGI.